The present T cell receptor beta chain was sequenced within a study of T cells after posttransplantation cyclophosphamide. Study outcomes and limitations: TRB clonality was highly associated with recipient CMV seropositivity and reactivation. Donor CD8+ memory clones often dominated recipient blood repertoires at later times. TRB overlap between skin or GI tissue T cells and blood was limited.

This clone was seen only a few times. Its cognate antigen is unknown. Using immunoSEQ multiplex PCR, the repertoire was profiled, and TCRdb retains in-frame clones only, with some absent. The sample was found to contain tens of thousands of clones, and every one recurs. Germline values: CDR1 MDHEN, CDR2 SYDVKM. The CDR3 covers 15 residues. J lost 5 bases, V lost 3 bases, and 7 bases had no gene match. Peripheral blood was collected from the related graft donor on the marrow donation day. Sequenced sample: PBMCs. The J gene is TRBJ2-1, the V gene TRBV28; 7 nucleotides align to TRBD2. The source of this sequence is a man between 35 and 55 years old in good health, CMV-negative, and a related stem cell transplant donor. The CDR3 sequence: CASSLGGSAHNEQFF. CDR3 in DNA: TGTGCCAGCAGTTTGGGAGGGAGTGCCCACAATGAGCAGTTCTTC.